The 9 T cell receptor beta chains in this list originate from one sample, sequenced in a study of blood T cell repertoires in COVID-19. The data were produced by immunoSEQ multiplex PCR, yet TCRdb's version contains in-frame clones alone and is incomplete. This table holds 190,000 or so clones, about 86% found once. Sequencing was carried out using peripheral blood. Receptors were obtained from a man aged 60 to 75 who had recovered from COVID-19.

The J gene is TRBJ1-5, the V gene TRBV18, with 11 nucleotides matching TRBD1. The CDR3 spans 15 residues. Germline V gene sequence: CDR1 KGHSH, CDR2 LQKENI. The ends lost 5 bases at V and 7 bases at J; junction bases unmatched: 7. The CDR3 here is CASSAGQGGGQPQHF. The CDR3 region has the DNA TGTGCCAGCTCAGCGGGACAGGGGGGAGGACAGCCCCAGCATTTT. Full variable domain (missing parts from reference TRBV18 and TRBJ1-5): NAGVMQNPRHLVRRRGQEARLRCSPMKGHSHVYWYRQLPEEGLKFMVYLQKENIIDESGMPKERFSAEFPKEGPSILRIQQVVRGDSAAYFCASSAGQGGGQPQHFGDGTRLSIL.

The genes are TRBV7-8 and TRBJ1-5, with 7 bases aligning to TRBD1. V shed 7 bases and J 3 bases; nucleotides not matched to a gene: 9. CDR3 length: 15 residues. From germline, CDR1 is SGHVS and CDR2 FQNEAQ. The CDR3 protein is CASTVGTAYNQPQHF. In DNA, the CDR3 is TGTGCCAGCACCGTGGGGACAGCCTACAATCAGCCCCAGCATTTT.

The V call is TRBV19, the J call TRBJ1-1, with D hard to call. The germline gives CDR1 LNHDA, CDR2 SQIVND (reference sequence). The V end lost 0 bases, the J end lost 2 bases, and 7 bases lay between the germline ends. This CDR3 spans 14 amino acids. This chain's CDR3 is CASSIDAGNTEAFF. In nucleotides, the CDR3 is TGTGCCAGTAGTATAGACGCAGGAAACACTGAAGCTTTCTTT.

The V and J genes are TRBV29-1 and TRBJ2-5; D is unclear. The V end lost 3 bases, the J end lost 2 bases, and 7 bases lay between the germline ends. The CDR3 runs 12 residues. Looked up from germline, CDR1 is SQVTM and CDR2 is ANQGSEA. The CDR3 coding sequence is TGCAGCGTTGACGAGAATCAAGAGACCCAGTACTTC. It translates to CSVDENQETQYF. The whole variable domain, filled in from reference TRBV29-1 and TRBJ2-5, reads SAVISQKPSRDICQRGTSLTIQCQVDSQVTMMFWYRQQPGQSLTLIATANQGSEATYESGFVIDKFPISRPNLTFSTLTVSNMSPEDSSIYLCSVDENQETQYFGPGTRLLVL.

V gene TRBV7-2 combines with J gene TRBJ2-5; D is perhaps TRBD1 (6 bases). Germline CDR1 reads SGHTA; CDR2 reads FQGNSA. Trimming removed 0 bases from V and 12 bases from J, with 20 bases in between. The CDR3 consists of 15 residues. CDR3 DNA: TGTGCCAGCAGCTTAGCAGGGCAGATAGGGGGTCGGGAGTACTTC. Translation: CASSLAGQIGGREYF.

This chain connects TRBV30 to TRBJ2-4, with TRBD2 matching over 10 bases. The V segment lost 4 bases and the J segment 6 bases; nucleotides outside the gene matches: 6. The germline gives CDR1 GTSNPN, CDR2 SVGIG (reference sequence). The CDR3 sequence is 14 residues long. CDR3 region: CAWNPLAGVNIQYF. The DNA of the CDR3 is TGTGCCTGGAATCCCCTAGCGGGAGTAAACATTCAGTACTTC.

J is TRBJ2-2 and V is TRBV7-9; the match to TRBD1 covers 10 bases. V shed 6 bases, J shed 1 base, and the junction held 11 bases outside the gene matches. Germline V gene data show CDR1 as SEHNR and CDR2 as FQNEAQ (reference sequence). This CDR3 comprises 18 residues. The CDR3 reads CASRETGGFSWNTGELFF. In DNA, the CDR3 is TGTGCCAGCAGGGAGACAGGGGGCTTTAGCTGGAACACCGGGGAGCTGTTTTTT.

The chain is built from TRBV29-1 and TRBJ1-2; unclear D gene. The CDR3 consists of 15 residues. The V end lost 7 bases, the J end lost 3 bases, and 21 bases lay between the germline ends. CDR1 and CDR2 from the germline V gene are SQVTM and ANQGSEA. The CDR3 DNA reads TGCAGCGCTTCAAGGCCTCCGGGAAAAGACTATGGCTACACCTTC. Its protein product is CSASRPPGKDYGYTF.

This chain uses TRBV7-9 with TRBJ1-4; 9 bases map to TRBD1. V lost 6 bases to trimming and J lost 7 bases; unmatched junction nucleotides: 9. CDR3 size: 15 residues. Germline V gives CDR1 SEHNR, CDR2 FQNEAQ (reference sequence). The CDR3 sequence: CASRATGGWSEKLFF. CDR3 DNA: TGTGCCAGCAGAGCAACAGGGGGCTGGAGTGAAAAACTGTTTTTT.